A selection of T cell receptor beta chains follows, all from one sample in a study of response to subunit inactivated influenza vaccine. TCRdb redid the calling of the RT-PCR reads with MiXCR, one entry per CDR3 protein. The sample contains over 400,000 distinct CDR3 sequences, approximately 13% of which appear only once. The sample consisted of PBMCs from blood, taken more than 35 days after vaccination. These receptors were collected from a man aged 50 or older who received an inactivated influenza vaccine. CDR3s include the opening cysteine and the closing phenylalanine or tryptophan. Fields, in order: V gene, J gene, CDR3 protein.

TRBV5-1	TRBJ1-2	CASSLDRVNYGYTF
TRBV2	TRBJ2-7	CASTPGQGPNYEQYF
TRBV20-1	TRBJ2-3	CSATGTSGRTDTQYF
TRBV29-1	TRBJ2-3	CSSNLLGQGTEDTQYF
TRBV15	TRBJ1-1	CATSRYGFETEAFF
TRBV6-6	TRBJ2-7	CASSFRTHEQYF
TRBV6-1	TRBJ1-6	CASRWPGGPGNSPLHF
TRBV7-9	TRBJ1-2	CASGPGQDNYGYTF
TRBV5-1	TRBJ2-1	CASREGGTSYNEQFF
TRBV7-9	TRBJ2-3	CASSLLGDPYTDTQYF
TRBV12-3/TRBV12-4	TRBJ2-2	CAGGGEGTGELFF
TRBV7-2	TRBJ2-1	CASSSWTGGEQFF
TRBV6-1	TRBJ1-2	CASSPWQGGDGYTF
TRBV12-3/TRBV12-4	TRBJ1-2	CASGQTGVKVYTF
TRBV10-3	TRBJ2-5	CAISEGRGETQYF
TRBV20-1	TRBJ2-1	CCARDRDRGFYNEQFF
TRBV3-1	TRBJ2-7	CASSQSTGVQYF
TRBV12-3/TRBV12-4	TRBJ2-2	CASSLQGAAGELFF
TRBV12-3/TRBV12-4	TRBJ2-7	CASSFSSGFYEQYF
TRBV5-1	TRBJ2-1	CASSLDAGDEQFF
TRBV11-2	TRBJ1-2	CASSETLNYGYTF
TRBV7-2	TRBJ2-3	CASSSKRTSGDTDTQYF
TRBV7-9	TRBJ2-5	CAGSTTGGLETQYF
TRBV12-3/TRBV12-4	TRBJ2-3	CASTEDSRDTQYF
TRBV20-1	TRBJ2-7	CSASGSGTLFYEQYF
TRBV20-1	TRBJ2-7	CSARNPTGAYEQYF
TRBV20-1	TRBJ1-4	CSARTGGRANEKLFF
TRBV14	TRBJ2-5	CASSQEFYGGGHQETQYF
TRBV11-1	TRBJ2-1	CASSPGGRSWGRSSYNEQFF
TRBV29-1	TRBJ2-1	CSVVSRGRGGASYNEQFF
TRBV12-3/TRBV12-4	TRBJ1-5	CASSGNGNQPQHF
TRBV6-1	TRBJ1-6	CASSRLGENSPLHF
TRBV20-1	TRBJ2-4	CSAKLGEGIQYF
TRBV6-2/TRBV6-3	TRBJ2-3	CASSYGLAQYF
TRBV25-1	TRBJ2-3	CASMFRGTDTQYF
TRBV6-5	TRBJ2-7	CASSYDGSGSQSEQYF
TRBV20-1	TRBJ1-4	CSAEREEKLFF
TRBV11-2	TRBJ2-1	CASSYQQGSSQFF
TRBV5-6	TRBJ2-3	CASSLVGHNEDTQYF
TRBV4-1	TRBJ2-1	CASSQEGGTSLTDEQFF
TRBV19	TRBJ1-5	CASTPTSFSNQPQHF
TRBV7-9	TRBJ2-1	CASGLGSGRWNEQFF